This T cell receptor beta chain emerged from a study of CD8 T cells in ankylosing spondylitis. This CDR3 has 15 residues. Between the trimmed V and J ends, which lost 6 bases and 4 bases, there was a span of 15 bases. CDR1 SGHTA and CDR2 FQGTGA come from the germline V gene. Study-level points and caveats: For ankylosing spondylitis blood, a TCR beta motif of under 10 highly homologous variants appeared characteristic. Reportedly, significant enrichment of disease-linked clones occurred in matched ankylosing spondylitis synovial fluid. Disease-linked clones proved CD8+ and comparatively uncommon in peripheral blood.

TCRdb ran MiXCR on the 5' RACE reads and lists one entry per CDR3 protein. The sample gives about 230,000 distinct CDR3 sequences, 8% to 9% of which show up once; 4% to 5.5% is in the top ten. There are many counts of this clonotype. Its target is unknown. The chain couples TRBV7-3 to TRBJ2-2; tentative D call: TRBD2 (6 bases). The sequence was collected from a female donor with ankylosing spondylitis or in good health (not recorded which). Material: blood, either unsorted or a sorted T cell fraction (not recorded which). The CDR3 DNA reads TGTGCCAGCAGTCTCGTGCAGGGAGGCACCGGGGAGCTGTTTTTT. Its protein is CASSLVQGGTGELFF.